Presented here are 30 T cell receptor beta chains from one specimen sequenced in a study of T-cell memory formation after mild COVID-19. Each CDR3 protein is one row after TCRdb ran MiXCR on the 5' RACE reads. The sample has fewer than 450,000 distinct CDR3 sequences; around 24% are singletons. What was sequenced was PBMCs or a T cell subset sorted from them (not recorded which). The receptors come from an adult woman who had mild COVID-19 (a few samples of this study predate the infection). Cell type and time point are not known.

The table lists this clonotype with a count of one. J is TRBJ1-2 and V is TRBV11-3, with 8 positions matching TRBD1. This CDR3 contains 14 residues. Germline values: CDR1 SGHNT, CDR2 YENEEA. V trimming: 5 bases; J trimming: 8 bases; junction bases outside the gene matches: 10. Here the CDR3 DNA reads TGTGCCAGCAGCCCGATTCAGGGGGCAGTGGGCTACACCTTC. This translates into CASSPIQGAVGYTF.

The V and J genes are TRBV5-4 and TRBJ2-7; the match to TRBD1 covers 7 bases. Germline V gene data show CDR1 as SGHNT and CDR2 as YYREEE (reference sequence). The ends lost 4 bases at V and 6 bases at J; junction bases unmatched: 7. The CDR3 is made up of 13 amino acids. In DNA, the CDR3 is TGTGCCAGCAGCCCGACAGGGTCCGCCGAGCAGTACTTC. Residues: CASSPTGSAEQYF.

The chain is built from TRBV4-2 and TRBJ2-6; no reliable D call. The CDR3 length is 16 residues. Trimming removed 2 bases from V and 0 bases from J, with 8 bases in between. CDR1 LGHNA and CDR2 YNFKEQ come from the germline V gene. Here the CDR3 reads CASSQPGSSGANVLTF. CDR3 in DNA: TGTGCCAGCAGCCAACCGGGCTCCTCTGGGGCCAACGTCCTGACTTTC.

This clonotype has a handful of counts. This chain uses TRBV5-1 with TRBJ1-4; tentative D call: TRBD1 (5 bases). Germline lookup yields CDR1 SGHRS and CDR2 YFSETQ. This CDR3 contains 16 residues. The V and J ends lost 3 bases and 5 bases respectively, with 17 bases between them. For the CDR3, the DNA is TGCGCCAGCAGCTCGGAGGGACTCCTTAAGAATGAAAAACTGTTTTTT. Translating it yields CASSSEGLLKNEKLFF.

The V and J genes are TRBV5-5 and TRBJ2-6, with 8 positions matching TRBD1. Germline CDR1 reads SGHKS; CDR2 reads YYEKEE (reference sequence). V was pared by 8 bases and J by 0 bases, with 4 bases of the junction left unmatched. The CDR3 loop spans 15 amino acids. Here the CDR3 reads CASRTGPSGANVLTF. DNA for the CDR3: TGTGCCAGTCGGACAGGGCCCTCTGGGGCCAACGTCCTGACTTTC.

V gene TRBV4-2 combines with J gene TRBJ1-4; D call uncertain. Germline CDR1 and CDR2: LGHNA and YNFKEQ. The CDR3 is 15 residues long. Trimming pared 5 bases from V and 5 bases from J, leaving 15 bases between. CDR3 residues: CASSSSGADNEKLFF. The DNA of the CDR3 is TGTGCCAGCAGCTCAAGCGGAGCTGACAATGAAAAACTGTTTTTT.

This clonotype was seen more than once but under ten times. This chain connects TRBV7-3 to TRBJ2-5, with 7 bases lining up with TRBD2. The germline V gene has CDR1 SGHTA and CDR2 FQGTGA. J lost 5 bases, V lost 3 bases, and 9 bases had no gene match. CDR3 length: 15 amino acids. The CDR3 DNA reads TGTGCCAGCAGCTTGAGCAGCGGGGCCCAGGAGACCCAGTACTTC. Its protein product is CASSLSSGAQETQYF.

The chain links TRBV3-1 to TRBJ1-1, with TRBD1 identical over 7 bases. The V segment lost 3 bases and the J segment 8 bases; nucleotides outside the gene matches: 9. Looked up from germline, CDR1 is LGHDT and CDR2 is YNNKEL (reference sequence). This CDR3 contains 14 residues. This chain's CDR3 is CASSQRDSALEAFF. CDR3 coding DNA: TGTGCCAGCAGCCAGCGGGACAGCGCGTTAGAAGCTTTCTTT.

The chain has TRBV18 and TRBJ2-7; TRBD1 might be the D (5 bases). V was shortened by 3 bases and J by 4 bases, with 13 bases between the two germline ends. This CDR3 has 14 residues. Germline CDR1 reads KGHSH; CDR2 reads LQKENI. CDR3 sequence: CASSPLRGGYEQYF. The DNA of the CDR3 is TGTGCCAGCTCACCCTTAAGGGGTGGGTACGAGCAGTACTTC.

The CDR3 coding sequence is TGTGCCAGCAGCTTAGGACTAGCAGGAAAGACCCAGTACTTC. It specifies CASSLGLAGKTQYF. The V and J genes are TRBV7-9 and TRBJ2-5; 7 bases are a match to TRBD2. There are 14 residues in the CDR3. Trimming cost V 1 base and J 6 bases; bases outside gene matches: 5. Germline-derived CDR1 and CDR2 are SEHNR and FQNEAQ (reference sequence).

This clonotype was recorded a few times. The V call is TRBV6-2 or TRBV6-3, the J call TRBJ2-2; D gene unclear. CDR1 and CDR2 (germline): MNHEY, SVGEGT. This CDR3 is built from 14 residues. Trimming removed 7 bases from V and 2 bases from J, with 11 bases in between. The CDR3 protein is CASTNGANTGELFF. The CDR3 nucleotides are TGTGCCAGCACGAACGGAGCAAACACCGGGGAGCTGTTTTTT.

The chain links TRBV4-2 to TRBJ1-1, with D perhaps TRBD1 (5 bases). This CDR3 spans 15 amino acids. Germline V gives CDR1 LGHNA, CDR2 YNFKEQ. The ends were cut back, 0 bases at V and 3 bases at J, with 11 bases in the middle. The CDR3 sequence is CASSQDWQGYTEAFF. As DNA, the CDR3 is TGTGCCAGCAGCCAAGATTGGCAGGGCTACACTGAAGCTTTCTTT.

This chain uses TRBV7-2 with TRBJ2-1; no clear D. V lost 5 bases to trimming and J lost 10 bases, with 15 bases between them. The CDR3 runs to 13 residues. Germline lookup yields CDR1 SGHTA and CDR2 FQGNSA. The CDR3 protein is CASSLMARREQFF. The CDR3 nucleotides read TGTGCCAGCAGCCTCATGGCGCGACGGGAGCAGTTCTTC. Combining the CDR3 with reference TRBV7-2 and TRBJ2-1 gives the whole variable domain GAGVSQSPSNKVTEKGKDVELRCDPISGHTALYWYRQSLGQGLEFLIYFQGNSAPDKSGLPSDRFSAERTGGSVSTLTIQRTQQEDSAVYLCASSLMARREQFFGPGTRLTVL.

The rearrangement joins TRBV7-3 to TRBJ1-5, with TRBD1 matching 7 bases. This CDR3 comprises 17 residues. The germline V gene encodes CDR1 SGHTA and CDR2 FQGTGA. V lost 2 bases, J lost 0 bases, and 7 bases stayed unmatched. CDR3: CASSLGQEPYSNQPQHF. The CDR3 nucleotides read TGTGCCAGCAGCTTAGGACAGGAGCCTTATAGCAATCAGCCCCAGCATTTT.

This clonotype was counted once. This rearrangement joins TRBV18 to TRBJ2-1; tentative D call: TRBD1 (6 bases). V gave up 1 base and J gave up 8 bases, with 15 bases separating them. This CDR3 is built from 15 residues. Germline CDR1 reads KGHSH; CDR2 reads LQKENI. CDR3 sequence: CASSPLRGAGDEQFF. CDR3 sequence (DNA): TGTGCCAGCTCACCACTCAGGGGCGCGGGCGATGAGCAGTTCTTC.

This clonotype was seen at least ten times. V gene TRBV5-4 combines with J gene TRBJ2-1; TRBD1 matches at 7 bases. The CDR3 is 16 residues long. V was clipped by 5 bases and J by 0 bases; unmatched bases: 8. Per germline, CDR1 SGHNT and CDR2 YYREEE (reference sequence). The CDR3 protein is CASRHRDRLSYNEQFF. The CDR3 DNA reads as TGTGCCAGCAGACACCGGGACAGACTCTCCTACAATGAGCAGTTCTTC.

This clonotype appeared a single time. The rearrangement links TRBV6-6 to TRBJ2-7, with D unresolved. Per the germline V gene, CDR1 is MNHNY and CDR2 is SVGAGI (reference sequence). The CDR3 loop spans 14 amino acids. V gave up 5 bases and J gave up 3 bases, with 14 bases separating them. CDR3: CASSPALSFYEQYF. CDR3 nucleotides: TGTGCCAGCAGTCCCGCGTTAAGTTTCTACGAGCAGTACTTC.

This clonotype has more than one count but fewer than ten. V is TRBV25-1 and J is TRBJ1-1; no firm D call. This CDR3 comprises 13 residues. The V gene's germline CDR1 is MGHDK and CDR2 SYGVNS. Trimming removed 1 base at V and 4 bases at J, with 7 bases between. This CDR3 reads CASSEWSGTEAFF. The CDR3 DNA reads TGTGCCAGCAGTGAATGGTCAGGCACTGAAGCTTTCTTT.

In this sample, this clonotype turned up a few times. V gene TRBV5-1 combines with J gene TRBJ2-1; the D call may be TRBD1 or TRBD2 (7 bases each). CDR3 length: 15 amino acids. Germline V gene sequence: CDR1 SGHRS, CDR2 YFSETQ. V gave up 1 base and J gave up 8 bases, with 16 bases separating them. CDR3 loop: CASSLQGGATDEQFF. CDR3 in DNA: TGCGCCAGCAGCTTGCAGGGGGGGGCCACGGATGAGCAGTTCTTC.

This clonotype was counted only a few times. J is TRBJ1-1 and V is TRBV7-9; 9 positions agree with TRBD1. Germline V gene data show CDR1 as SEHNR and CDR2 as FQNEAQ (reference sequence). This CDR3 comprises 17 residues. The ends lost 5 bases at V and 6 bases at J; junction bases unmatched: 16. The CDR3 loop is CASSPQLLRTGDAEAFF. The CDR3 DNA reads TGTGCCAGCAGCCCTCAACTGCTCCGGACAGGGGACGCTGAAGCTTTCTTT.

V and J are TRBV4-1 and TRBJ2-1; D might be TRBD1 (5 bases). The CDR3 consists of 15 residues. The V and J ends lost 7 bases and 4 bases respectively, with 17 bases between them. Germline CDR1 MGHRA, CDR2 YSYEKL. CDR3 sequence: CASNPSGLQYNEQFF. In nucleotides, the CDR3 is TGCGCCAGCAACCCATCAGGGCTCCAATACAATGAGCAGTTCTTC.

This clonotype was counted between two and nine times. This chain uses TRBV7-8 with TRBJ2-3; D perhaps matches TRBD1 (5 bases). Germline CDR1 and CDR2: SGHVS and FQNEAQ. Trimming cost V 3 bases and J 0 bases, with 16 bases left between them. This CDR3 region has 17 residues. In DNA, the CDR3 is TGTGCCAGCAGCTTGGGGCAAACATCCCACAGCACAGATACGCAGTATTTT. The encoded protein is CASSLGQTSHSTDTQYF.

This CDR3 reads CASSPGFRGEQYF. In nucleotides, the CDR3 is TGTGCCAGCTCACCGGGATTCAGGGGAGAGCAGTACTTC. The chain combines TRBV18 with TRBJ2-7, with a tentative D call TRBD1 (6 bases). V lost 3 bases and J 7 bases, leaving 13 bases between the germline ends. The CDR3 is made up of 13 amino acids. Germline CDR1 reads KGHSH; CDR2 reads LQKENI.

The chain couples TRBV12-3 or TRBV12-4 to TRBJ2-7; 8 nucleotides match TRBD1. Trimming at V came to 7 bases and at J to 5 bases, leaving 7 bases not matched to a gene. CDR3 length equals 13 residues. The CDR3 bases are TGTGCCAGCACAGGGGGCGGAGGCGACGAGCAGTACTTC. Protein product: CASTGGGGDEQYF.

This chain connects TRBV15 to TRBJ1-1; a weak D match, TRBD1 (6 bases). This CDR3 has 13 amino acids. The germline V gene encodes CDR1 LNHNV and CDR2 YYDKDF (reference sequence). V was cut by 4 bases and J by 5 bases, with 11 bases left in between. CDR3 nucleotides: TGTGCCACCAGCATCGCAGGGGAGACTGAAGCTTTCTTT. Protein: CATSIAGETEAFF.

This clonotype was counted between two and nine times. The J gene is TRBJ1-2, the V gene TRBV20-1, with 9 bases lining up with TRBD1. CDR1 and CDR2 from the germline V gene are DFQATT and SNEGSKA (reference sequence). The ends lost 2 bases at V and 8 bases at J; junction bases unmatched: 9. The CDR3 sequence is 14 residues long. The CDR3 coding sequence is TGCAGTGCTAGATCCTCGACAGGGGGTTTAGGCTACACCTTC. Amino acids: CSARSSTGGLGYTF.

The chain joins TRBV24-1 to TRBJ2-3, with D possibly being TRBD2 (6 bases). The CDR3 consists of 14 residues. Trimming cost V 5 bases and J 2 bases, with 10 bases left between them. Germline-derived CDR1 and CDR2 are KGHDR and SFDVKD. DNA of the CDR3: TGTGCCACCAGTGTGGCGGGATTCACAGATACGCAGTATTTT. This codes for CATSVAGFTDTQYF.

This clonotype came up a few times. The V gene is TRBV12-3 or TRBV12-4, the J gene TRBJ2-7; D remains ambiguous. The V and J ends lost 4 bases and 1 base respectively, with 8 bases between them. The CDR3 contains 13 residues. The CDR3 here is CASSSVESYEQYF. For the CDR3, the DNA is TGTGCCAGCAGTTCCGTCGAATCCTACGAGCAGTACTTC.

This clonotype was seen only once. The genes are TRBV7-8 and TRBJ1-2; D is unclear. Trimming left V 4 bases short and J 5 bases short, with 32 bases between. The germline V gene encodes CDR1 SGHVS and CDR2 FQNEAQ. CDR3 size: 20 residues. DNA for the CDR3: TGTGCCAGCAGCTCAATGGGGATCTTGTGGAGCAGCCCCGGGAATTATGGCTACACCTTC. This translates into CASSSMGILWSSPGNYGYTF. The full variable domain, in which reference TRBV7-8 and TRBJ1-2 provide the parts outside the CDR3, is GAGVSQSPRYKVAKRGQDVALRCDPISGHVSLFWYQQALGQGPEFLTYFQNEAQLDKSGLPSDRFFAERPEGSVSTLKIQRTQQEDSAVYLCASSSMGILWSSPGNYGYTFGSGTRLTVV.

This chain connects TRBV5-1 to TRBJ2-2; D could derive from TRBD1 or TRBD2 (6 bases each). V was clipped by 4 bases and J by 7 bases, with 11 bases between them. From germline, CDR1 is SGHRS and CDR2 YFSETQ. This CDR3 has 13 residues. CDR3 DNA: TGCGCCAGCAGCACAGGGAGGAGCGGGGAGCTGTTTTTT. Protein sequence: CASSTGRSGELFF.